This T cell receptor (beta chain) was recorded in a study of blood T cells in healthy people across ages. Overall study findings and caveats: What prevented conclusive comparison of naive and antigen-experienced cells was that PBMCs were unsorted. Higher diversity, along with more naive CD4+ cells, distinguished long-lived donors from aged donors.

Notes on this clonotype: Its antigen is not identified.

Together with a sample-barcoded 5' primer, a J-beta primer mix was included in a second PCR lasting roughly 6 to 12 cycles. Per-sample output comprised a minimum of 2.5 million paired-end reads containing CDR3. TCRdb reprocessed the 5' RACE reads via MiXCR and lists one record per CDR3 protein. In the table there are 1.5 million to 2 million distinct CDR3 sequences, more than 35% of which are singletons. CDR1 LNHNV and CDR2 YYDKDF come from the germline V gene (reference sequence). The CDR3 extends over 14 amino acids. The germline V and J ends were trimmed by 5 bases and 0 bases, with 11 bases remaining between them.

The TCR sequence derives from a human donor in good health. The chain combines TRBV15 with TRBJ2-7; no clear D. Input material: blood. The CDR3 spells CATSGTGSSYEQYF. CDR3 in DNA: TGTGCCACCAGCGGAACCGGGTCCTCCTACGAGCAGTACTTC.